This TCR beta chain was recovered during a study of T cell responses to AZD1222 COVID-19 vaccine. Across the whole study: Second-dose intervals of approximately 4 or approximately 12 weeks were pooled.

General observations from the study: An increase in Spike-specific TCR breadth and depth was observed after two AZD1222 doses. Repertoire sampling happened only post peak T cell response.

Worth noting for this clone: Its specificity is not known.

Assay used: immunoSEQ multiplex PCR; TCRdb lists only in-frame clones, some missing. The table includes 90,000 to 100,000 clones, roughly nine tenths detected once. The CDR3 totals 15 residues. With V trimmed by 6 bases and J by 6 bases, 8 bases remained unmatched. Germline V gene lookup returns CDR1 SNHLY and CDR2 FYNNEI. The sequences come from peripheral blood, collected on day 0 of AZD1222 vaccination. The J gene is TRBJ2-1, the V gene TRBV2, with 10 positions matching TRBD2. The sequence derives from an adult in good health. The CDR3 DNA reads TGTGCCAGCAGCCCACCAGCGGGGGGGGGCAATGAGCAGTTCTTC. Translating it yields CASSPPAGGGNEQFF.